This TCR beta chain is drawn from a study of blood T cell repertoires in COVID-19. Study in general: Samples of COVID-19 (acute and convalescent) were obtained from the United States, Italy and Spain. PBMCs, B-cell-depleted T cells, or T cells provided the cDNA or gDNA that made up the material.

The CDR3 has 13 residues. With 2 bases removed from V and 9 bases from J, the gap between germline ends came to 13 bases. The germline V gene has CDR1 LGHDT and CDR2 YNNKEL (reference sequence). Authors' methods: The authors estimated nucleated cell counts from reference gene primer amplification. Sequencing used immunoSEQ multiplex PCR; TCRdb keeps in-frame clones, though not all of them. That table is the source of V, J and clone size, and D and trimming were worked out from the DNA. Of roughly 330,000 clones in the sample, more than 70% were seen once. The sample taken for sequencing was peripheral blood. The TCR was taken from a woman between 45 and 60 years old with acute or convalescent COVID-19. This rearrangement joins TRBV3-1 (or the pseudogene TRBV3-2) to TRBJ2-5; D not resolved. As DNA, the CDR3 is TGTGCCAGCAGCCAACTCGACTCCTCCGCCCAGTACTTC. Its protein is CASSQLDSSAQYF.